The rows below give T cell receptor beta chains drawn from one sample of a study of early T cells in non-severe SARS-CoV-2 infection. Via MiXCR, TCRdb re-called the 5' RACE reads, giving one row per CDR3 protein. The sample yields around 67,000 distinct CDR3 sequences, about an eighth seen once. The sequencing sample was made of whole blood. Every receptor here comes from an adult who was a healthcare worker with PCR-confirmed SARS-CoV-2 infection or an uninfected control (not recorded which). Both conserved end residues are part of each CDR3. D genes are given only for firm matches. Expanded clones get a size class; other rows say once, few or many, or leave the size out.

D | J | V | size | CDR3 | DNA
TRBD1 | TRBJ2-7 | TRBV2 | many | CASRALTGAFYEQYF | TGTGCCAGCAGGGCCCTGACAGGGGCCTTCTACGAGCAGTACTTC
. | TRBJ2-3 | TRBV29-1 | . | CSVDFWGAQSTDTQYF | TGCAGCGTTGATTTCTGGGGGGCCCAGAGCACAGATACGCAGTATTTT
. | TRBJ2-1 | TRBV20-1 | many | CSAREKGRGAWNEQFF | TGCAGTGCTAGAGAGAAAGGCAGGGGCGCTTGGAATGAGCAGTTCTTC
TRBD2 | TRBJ2-1 | TRBV12-3/TRBV12-4 | . | CASSITAGVYNEQFF | TGTGCCAGCAGTATCACAGCGGGAGTTTACAATGAGCAGTTCTTC
. | TRBJ2-2 | TRBV7-3 | few | CASSLLSPGELFF | TGTGCCAGCAGCTTACTCAGCCCCGGGGAGCTGTTTTTT
TRBD2 | TRBJ2-3 | TRBV19 | . | CASSMSSGRATDTQYF | TGTGCCAGTAGTATGTCTAGCGGGAGGGCCACAGATACGCAGTATTTT
. | TRBJ2-7 | TRBV7-2 | few | CASSYRGVGEQYF | TGTGCCAGCAGCTACAGAGGGGTGGGCGAGCAGTACTTC
. | TRBJ1-4 | TRBV11-2 | . | CASSSAREKLFF | TGTGCCAGCAGCTCGGCCCGGGAAAAACTGTTTTTT
. | TRBJ2-2 | TRBV11-2 | many | CASSLDRRLFF | TGTGCCAGCAGCTTAGACCGGCGGCTGTTTTTT
. | TRBJ2-7 | TRBV27 | many | CASRLRTTDSSYEQYF | TGTGCCAGCAGACTCCGGACGACAGATAGCTCCTACGAGCAGTACTTC
. | TRBJ2-2 | TRBV6-2/TRBV6-3 | . | CASSPIAAYGGTGELFF | TGTGCCAGCAGCCCGATAGCGGCCTACGGCGGGACCGGGGAGCTGTTTTTT
. | TRBJ2-3 | TRBV29-1 | . | CSVEPATDTQYF | TGCAGCGTTGAACCAGCCACAGATACGCAGTATTTT